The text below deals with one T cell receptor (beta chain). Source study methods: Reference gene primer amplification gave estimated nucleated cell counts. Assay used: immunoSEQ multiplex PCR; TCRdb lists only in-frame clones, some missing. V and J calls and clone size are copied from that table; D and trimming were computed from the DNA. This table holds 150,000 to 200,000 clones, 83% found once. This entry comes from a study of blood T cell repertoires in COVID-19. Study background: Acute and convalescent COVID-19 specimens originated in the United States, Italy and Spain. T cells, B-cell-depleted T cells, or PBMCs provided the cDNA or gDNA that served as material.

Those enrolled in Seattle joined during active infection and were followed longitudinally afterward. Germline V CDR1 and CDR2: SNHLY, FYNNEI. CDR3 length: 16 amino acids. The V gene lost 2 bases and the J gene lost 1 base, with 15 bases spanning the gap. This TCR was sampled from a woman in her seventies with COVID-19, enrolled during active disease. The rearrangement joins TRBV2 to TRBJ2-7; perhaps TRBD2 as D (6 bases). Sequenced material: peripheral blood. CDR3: CASSELVAAGSYEQYF. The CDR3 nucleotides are TGTGCCAGCAGTGAATTGGTGGCGGCGGGATCCTACGAGCAGTACTTC.